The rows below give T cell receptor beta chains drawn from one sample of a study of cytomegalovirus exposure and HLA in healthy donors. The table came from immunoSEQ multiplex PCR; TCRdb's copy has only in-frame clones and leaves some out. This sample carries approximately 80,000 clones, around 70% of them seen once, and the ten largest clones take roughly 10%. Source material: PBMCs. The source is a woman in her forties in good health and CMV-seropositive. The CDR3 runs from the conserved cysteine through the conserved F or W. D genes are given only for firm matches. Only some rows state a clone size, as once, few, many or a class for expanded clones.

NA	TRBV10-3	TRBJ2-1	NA	TGTGCCACAGGGAAGGGGAATTTCGATGAGCAGTTCTTC	CATGKGNFDEQFF
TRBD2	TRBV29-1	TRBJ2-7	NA	TGCAGCGTTGACGGGGGGAGTCACTCCTACGAGCAGTACTTC	CSVDGGSHSYEQYF
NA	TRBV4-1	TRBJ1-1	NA	TGCGCCACCACGACAGGTTTACGGAACACTGAAGCTTTCTTT	CATTTGLRNTEAFF
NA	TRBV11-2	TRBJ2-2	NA	TGTGCCAGCAGCCCCGGCCCAAGCGGCGGGGAGCTGTTTTTT	CASSPGPSGGELFF
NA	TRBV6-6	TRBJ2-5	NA	TGTGCCAGCAGCAAGGACTCTCCGGGGTCGACCCAGTACTTC	CASSKDSPGSTQYF
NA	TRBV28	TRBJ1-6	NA	TGTGCCAGCAGTTCTGGGGGCAATTCACCCCTCCACTTT	CASSSGGNSPLHF
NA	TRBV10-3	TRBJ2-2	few	TGTGCCATCAGGACCAGGGGTACCGGGGAGCTGTTTTTT	CAIRTRGTGELFF
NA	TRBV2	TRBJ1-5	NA	TGTGCCAGCAGTAGTAACAGGGTCGGGGGGCAGCCCCAGCATTTT	CASSSNRVGGQPQHF
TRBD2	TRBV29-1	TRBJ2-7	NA	TGCAGCGTTCGTGGTGGGGGGGCCTACGAGCAGTACTTC	CSVRGGGAYEQYF
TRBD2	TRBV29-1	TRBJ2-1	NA	TGCAGCGTTGAAGATCCCGGACTAGCGGGAGATTACAATGAGCAGTTCTTC	CSVEDPGLAGDYNEQFF
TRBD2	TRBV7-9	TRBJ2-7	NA	TGTGCCAGCAGCTTTCAGACTAGCGGGAGGAGCTCCTACGAGCAGTACTTC	CASSFQTSGRSSYEQYF